Each of the 3 T cell receptor beta chains below was sequenced from the same sample in a study of cytomegalovirus exposure and HLA in healthy donors. Primers included in the PCR were 60 Vbeta and 13 Jbeta primers. This table comes from immunoSEQ multiplex PCR, and its TCRdb copy is limited to in-frame clones, with some not included. The sample gives about 190,000 clones, around 73% of which show up once; approximately 2% is in the top ten. The sample comprised PBMCs. The receptors were sampled from a woman under 40 in good health and CMV-seropositive.

This clone was observed a handful of times. V gene TRBV7-2 combines with J gene TRBJ1-4, with D maybe TRBD1 (5 bases). The CDR3 is made up of 12 amino acids. V was clipped by 3 bases and J by 7 bases, with 6 bases between them. Per the germline V gene, CDR1 is SGHTA and CDR2 is FQGNSA. CDR3 residues: CASSFQGEKLFF. The CDR3 nucleotides are TGTGCCAGCAGCTTTCAGGGTGAAAAACTGTTTTTT.

The chain is built from TRBV2 and TRBJ2-3; possible D gene TRBD1, 7 bases. The CDR3 is 16 amino acids. Trimming pared 5 bases from V and 2 bases from J, leaving 17 bases between. From germline, CDR1 is SNHLY and CDR2 FYNNEI. In nucleotides, the CDR3 is TGTGCCAGCAGTCTAATACAGGGGAGGATCACAGATACGCAGTATTTT. Amino acids: CASSLIQGRITDTQYF.

This clone was seen just once. V is TRBV5-1 and J is TRBJ2-7; 7 bases agree with TRBD1. V lost 6 bases to trimming and J lost 2 bases; unmatched junction nucleotides: 11. The CDR3 runs 15 residues. CDR1 is SGHRS, CDR2 YFSETQ, per germline. The CDR3 DNA follows: TGCGCCAGCAACCACGGGACAGCGTTCACCTACGAGCAGTACTTC. Protein: CASNHGTAFTYEQYF.